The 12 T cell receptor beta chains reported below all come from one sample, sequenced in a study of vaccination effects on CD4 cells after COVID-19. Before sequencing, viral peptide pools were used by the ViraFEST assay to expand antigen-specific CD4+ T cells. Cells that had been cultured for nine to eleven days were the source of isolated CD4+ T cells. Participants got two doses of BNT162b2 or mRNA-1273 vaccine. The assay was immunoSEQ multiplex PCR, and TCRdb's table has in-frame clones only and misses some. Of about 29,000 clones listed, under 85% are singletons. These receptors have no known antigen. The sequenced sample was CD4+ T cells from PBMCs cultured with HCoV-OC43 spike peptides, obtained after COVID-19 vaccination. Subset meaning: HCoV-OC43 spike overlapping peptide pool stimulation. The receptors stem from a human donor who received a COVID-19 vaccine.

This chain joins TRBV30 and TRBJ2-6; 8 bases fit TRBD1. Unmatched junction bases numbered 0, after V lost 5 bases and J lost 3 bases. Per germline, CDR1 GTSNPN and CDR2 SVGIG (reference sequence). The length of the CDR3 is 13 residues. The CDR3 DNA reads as TGTGCCTGGGGACAGGGTGGGGCCAACGTCCTGACTTTC. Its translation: CAWGQGGANVLTF. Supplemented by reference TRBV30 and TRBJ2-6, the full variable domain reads SQTIHQWPATLVQPVGSPLSLECTVEGTSNPNLYWYRQAAGRGLQLLFYSVGIGQISSEVPQNLSASRPQDRQFILSSKKLLLSDSGFYLCAWGQGGANVLTFGAGSRLTVL.

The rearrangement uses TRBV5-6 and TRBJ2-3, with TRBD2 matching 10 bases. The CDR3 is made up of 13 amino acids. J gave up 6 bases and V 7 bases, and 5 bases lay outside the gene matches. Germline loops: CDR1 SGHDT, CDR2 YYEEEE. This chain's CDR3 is CASERGGGDTQYF. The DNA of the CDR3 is TGTGCCAGCGAGCGGGGGGGCGGCGATACGCAGTATTTT.

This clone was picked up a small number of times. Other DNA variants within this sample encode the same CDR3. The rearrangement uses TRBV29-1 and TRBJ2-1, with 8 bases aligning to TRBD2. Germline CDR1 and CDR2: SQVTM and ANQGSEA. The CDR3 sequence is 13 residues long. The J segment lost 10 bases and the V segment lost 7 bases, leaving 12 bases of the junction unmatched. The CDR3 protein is CSAETGRAGEQFF. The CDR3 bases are TGCAGCGCCGAGACCGGGAGGGCCGGAGAGCAGTTCTTC.

CDR3 sequence (DNA): TGTGCCAGTTGTAGGACTAGAGGAGCAGATACGCAGTATTTT. Translating gives CASCRTRGADTQYF. V usage is TRBV19 and J usage is TRBJ2-3; 7 bases fit TRBD2. Germline V gene data show CDR1 as LNHDA and CDR2 as SQIVND (reference sequence). The CDR3 is 14 residues long. Trimming removed 8 bases from V and 4 bases from J; junction bases left unmatched: 9.

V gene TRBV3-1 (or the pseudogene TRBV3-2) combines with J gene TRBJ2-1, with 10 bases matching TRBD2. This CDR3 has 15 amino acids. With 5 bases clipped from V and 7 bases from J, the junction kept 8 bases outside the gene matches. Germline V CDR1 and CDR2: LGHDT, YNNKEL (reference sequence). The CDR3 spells CASSYERGGLNEQFF. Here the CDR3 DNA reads TGTGCCAGCAGCTACGAGCGGGGGGGCTTGAATGAGCAGTTCTTC.

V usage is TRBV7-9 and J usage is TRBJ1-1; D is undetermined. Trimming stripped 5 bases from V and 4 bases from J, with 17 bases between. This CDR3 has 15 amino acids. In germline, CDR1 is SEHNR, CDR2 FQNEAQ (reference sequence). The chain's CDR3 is CASSPHRGTFTEAFF. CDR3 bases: TGTGCCAGCAGCCCACATCGGGGTACATTCACTGAAGCTTTCTTT.

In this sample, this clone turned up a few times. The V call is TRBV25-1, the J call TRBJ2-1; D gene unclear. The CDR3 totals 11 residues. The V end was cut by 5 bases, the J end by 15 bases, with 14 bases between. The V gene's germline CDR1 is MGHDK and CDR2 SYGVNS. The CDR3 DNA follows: TGTGCCAGCAGTTTCTCCGGTCGTTGGTTCTTC. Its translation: CASSFSGRWFF.

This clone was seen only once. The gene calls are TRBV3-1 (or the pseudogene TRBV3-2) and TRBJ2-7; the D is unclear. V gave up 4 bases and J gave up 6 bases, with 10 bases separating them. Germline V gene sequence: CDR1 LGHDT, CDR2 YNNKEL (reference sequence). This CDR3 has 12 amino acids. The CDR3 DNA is TGTGCCAGCAGCCTTGTGGGCTCCGAGCAGTACTTC. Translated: CASSLVGSEQYF.

The CDR3 DNA follows: TGTGCCAGCAGCCCGGAGGTAGCGGCCTACAATGAGCAGTTCTTC. As protein: CASSPEVAAYNEQFF. The gene calls are TRBV6-5 and TRBJ2-1; the D gene is possibly TRBD2 (6 bases). V was clipped by 6 bases and J by 2 bases, with 14 bases between them. CDR3 size: 15 residues. CDR1 MNHEY and CDR2 SVGAGI come from the germline V gene.

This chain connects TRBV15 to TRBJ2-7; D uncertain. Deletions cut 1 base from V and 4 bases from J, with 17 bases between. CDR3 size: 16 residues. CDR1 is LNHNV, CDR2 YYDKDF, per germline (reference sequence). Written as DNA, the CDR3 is TGTGCCACCAGCAGAGCCGCCCCCGGCGTGGGTTACGAGCAGTACTTC. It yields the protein CATSRAAPGVGYEQYF.

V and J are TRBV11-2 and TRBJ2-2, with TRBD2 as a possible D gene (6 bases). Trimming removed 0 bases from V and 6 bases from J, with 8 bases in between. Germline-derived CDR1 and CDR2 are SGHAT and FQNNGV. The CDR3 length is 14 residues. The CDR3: CASSLDGGAGELFF. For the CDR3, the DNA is TGTGCCAGCAGCTTAGACGGCGGGGCCGGGGAGCTGTTTTTT.

The CDR3 sequence is CASTPLAGGPAFF. The CDR3 DNA sequence: TGTGCCAGCACCCCACTAGCGGGAGGGCCGGCGTTCTTC. V and J are TRBV12-3 or TRBV12-4 and TRBJ2-1; 13 nucleotides agree with TRBD2. The CDR3 loop spans 13 amino acids. Germline trimming cut 7 bases from V and 15 bases from J; bases unmatched to any gene: 9.